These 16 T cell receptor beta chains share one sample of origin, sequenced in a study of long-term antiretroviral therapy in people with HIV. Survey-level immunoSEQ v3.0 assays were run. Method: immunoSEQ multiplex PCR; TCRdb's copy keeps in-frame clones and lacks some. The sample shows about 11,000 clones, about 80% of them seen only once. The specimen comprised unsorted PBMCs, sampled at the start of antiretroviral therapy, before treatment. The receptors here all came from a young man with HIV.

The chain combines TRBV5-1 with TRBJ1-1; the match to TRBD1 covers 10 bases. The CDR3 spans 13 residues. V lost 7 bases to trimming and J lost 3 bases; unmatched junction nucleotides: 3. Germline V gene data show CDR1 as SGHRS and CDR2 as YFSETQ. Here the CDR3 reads CASRGQGDTEAFF. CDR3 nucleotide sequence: TGCGCCAGCCGTGGACAGGGGGACACTGAAGCTTTCTTT. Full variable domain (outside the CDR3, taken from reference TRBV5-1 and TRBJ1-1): KAGVTQTPRYLIKTRGQQVTLSCSPISGHRSVSWYQQTPGQGLQFLFEYFSETQRNKGNFPGRFSGRQFSNSRSEMNVSTLELGDSALYLCASRGQGDTEAFFGQGTRLTVV.

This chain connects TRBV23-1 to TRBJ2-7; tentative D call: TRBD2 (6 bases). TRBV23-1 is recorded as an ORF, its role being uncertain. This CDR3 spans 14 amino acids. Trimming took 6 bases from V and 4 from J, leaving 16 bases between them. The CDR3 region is CASRRDFPSYEQYF. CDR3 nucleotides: TGCGCCAGCAGACGGGACTTCCCATCTTACGAGCAGTACTTC.

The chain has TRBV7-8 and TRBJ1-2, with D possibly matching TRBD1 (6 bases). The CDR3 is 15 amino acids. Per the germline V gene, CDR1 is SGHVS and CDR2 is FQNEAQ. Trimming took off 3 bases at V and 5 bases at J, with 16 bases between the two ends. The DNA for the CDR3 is TGTGCCAGCAGCTTCGAGGAGGGGGGGCAATATGGCTACACCTTC. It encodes CASSFEEGGQYGYTF.

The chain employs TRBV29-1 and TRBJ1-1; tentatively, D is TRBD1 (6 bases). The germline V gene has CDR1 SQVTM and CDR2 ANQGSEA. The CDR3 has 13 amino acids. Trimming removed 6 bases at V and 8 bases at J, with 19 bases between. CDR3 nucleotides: TGCAGCGTCATCCGAGGACAGAACCAAGAAGCTTTCTTT. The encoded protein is CSVIRGQNQEAFF.

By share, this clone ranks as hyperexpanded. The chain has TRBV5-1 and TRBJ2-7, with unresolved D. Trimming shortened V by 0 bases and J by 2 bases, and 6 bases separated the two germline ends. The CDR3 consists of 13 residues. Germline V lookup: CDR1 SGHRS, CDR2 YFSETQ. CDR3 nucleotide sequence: TGCGCCAGCAGCTTGGACAACCCCTACGAGCAGTACTTC. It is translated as CASSLDNPYEQYF.

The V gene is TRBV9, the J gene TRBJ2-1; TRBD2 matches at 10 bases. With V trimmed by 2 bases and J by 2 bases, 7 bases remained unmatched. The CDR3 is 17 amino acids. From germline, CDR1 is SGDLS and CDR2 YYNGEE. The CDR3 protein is CASSVSGGAVAYNEQFF. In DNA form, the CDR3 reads TGTGCCAGCAGCGTCAGCGGGGGGGCAGTCGCCTACAATGAGCAGTTCTTC. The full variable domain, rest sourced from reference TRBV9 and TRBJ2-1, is DSGVTQTPKHLITATGQRVTLRCSPRSGDLSVYWYQQSLDQGLQFLIQYYNGEERAKGNILERFSAQQFPDLHSELNLSSLELGDSALYFCASSVSGGAVAYNEQFFGPGTRLTVL.

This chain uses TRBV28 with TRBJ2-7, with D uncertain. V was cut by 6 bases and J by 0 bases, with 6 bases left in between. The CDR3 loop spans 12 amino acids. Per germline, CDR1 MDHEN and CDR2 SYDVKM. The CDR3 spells CASRSPSYEQYF. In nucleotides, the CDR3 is TGTGCCAGCAGAAGTCCCTCCTACGAGCAGTACTTC.

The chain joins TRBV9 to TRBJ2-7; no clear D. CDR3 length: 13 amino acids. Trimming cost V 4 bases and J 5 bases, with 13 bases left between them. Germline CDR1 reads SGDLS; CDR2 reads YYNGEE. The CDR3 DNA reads TGTGCCAGCAGCAGGGATGTGGTAAACGAGCAGTACTTC. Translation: CASSRDVVNEQYF.

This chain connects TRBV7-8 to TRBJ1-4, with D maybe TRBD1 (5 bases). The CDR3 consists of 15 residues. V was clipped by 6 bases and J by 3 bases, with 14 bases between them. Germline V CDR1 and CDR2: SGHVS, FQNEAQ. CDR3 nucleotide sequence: TGTGCCAGCAGGGCCCAGGACACGTCTAATGAAAAACTGTTTTTT. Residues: CASRAQDTSNEKLFF. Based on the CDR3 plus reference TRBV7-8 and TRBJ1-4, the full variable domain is GAGVSQSPRYKVAKRGQDVALRCDPISGHVSLFWYQQALGQGPEFLTYFQNEAQLDKSGLPSDRFFAERPEGSVSTLKIQRTQQEDSAVYLCASRAQDTSNEKLFFGSGTQLSVL.

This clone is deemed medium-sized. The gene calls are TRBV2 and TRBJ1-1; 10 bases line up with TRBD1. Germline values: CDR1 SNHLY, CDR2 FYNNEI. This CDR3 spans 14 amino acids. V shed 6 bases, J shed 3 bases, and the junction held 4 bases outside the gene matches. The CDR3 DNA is TGTGCCAGCAGCGCGGACAGGGGGGACACTGAAGCTTTCTTT. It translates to CASSADRGDTEAFF.

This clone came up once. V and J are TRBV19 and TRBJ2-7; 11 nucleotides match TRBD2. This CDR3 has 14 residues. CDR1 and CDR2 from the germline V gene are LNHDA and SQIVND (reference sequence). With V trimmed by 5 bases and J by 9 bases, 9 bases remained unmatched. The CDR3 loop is CASSPGLAERGQYF. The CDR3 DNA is TGTGCCAGTAGTCCGGGACTAGCGGAAAGGGGGCAGTACTTC.

CDR3 sequence (DNA): TGTGCCAGCAGCTGGGGACAGGGACTACCCCCAAGACACTACGAGCAGTACTTC. It is translated as CASSWGQGLPPRHYEQYF. This rearrangement joins TRBV7-9 to TRBJ2-7; the match to TRBD1 covers 9 bases. Germline loops: CDR1 SEHNR, CDR2 FQNEAQ (reference sequence). With 4 bases clipped from V and 3 bases from J, the junction kept 16 bases outside the gene matches. The CDR3 contains 18 residues.

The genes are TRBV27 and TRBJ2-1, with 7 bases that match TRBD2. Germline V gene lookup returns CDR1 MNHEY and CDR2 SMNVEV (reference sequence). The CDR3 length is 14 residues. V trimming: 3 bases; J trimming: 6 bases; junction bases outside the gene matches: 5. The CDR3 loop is CASSLGTTSNEQFF. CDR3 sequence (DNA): TGTGCCAGCAGTTTGGGGACTACCTCCAATGAGCAGTTCTTC.

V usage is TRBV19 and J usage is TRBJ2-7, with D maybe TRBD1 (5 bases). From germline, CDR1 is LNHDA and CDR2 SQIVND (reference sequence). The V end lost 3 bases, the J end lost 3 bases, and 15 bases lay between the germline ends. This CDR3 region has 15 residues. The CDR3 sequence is CASSIGKGSGYEQYF. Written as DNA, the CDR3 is TGTGCCAGTAGTATCGGTAAGGGGTCGGGCTACGAGCAGTACTTC. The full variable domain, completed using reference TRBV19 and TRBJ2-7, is DGGITQSPKYLFRKEGQNVTLSCEQNLNHDAMYWYRQDPGQGLRLIYYSQIVNDFQKGDIAEGYSVSREKKESFPLTVTSAQKNPTAFYLCASSIGKGSGYEQYFGPGTRLTVT.

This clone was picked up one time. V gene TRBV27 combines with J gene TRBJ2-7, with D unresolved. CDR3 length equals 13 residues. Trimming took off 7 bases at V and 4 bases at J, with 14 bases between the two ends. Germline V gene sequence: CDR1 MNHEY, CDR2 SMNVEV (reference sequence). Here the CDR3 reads CASTPSPTYEQYF. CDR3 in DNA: TGTGCCAGCACCCCCTCCCCCACGTACGAGCAGTACTTC.

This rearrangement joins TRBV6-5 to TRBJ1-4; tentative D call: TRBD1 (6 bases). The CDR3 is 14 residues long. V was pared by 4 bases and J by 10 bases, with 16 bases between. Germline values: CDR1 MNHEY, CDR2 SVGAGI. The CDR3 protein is CASSSGQTRGKLFF. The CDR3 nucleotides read TGTGCCAGCAGTTCCGGACAGACTAGGGGAAAACTGTTTTTT.